The 23 T cell receptor beta chains below all came from one sample that was sequenced in a study of T cells after yellow fever vaccination. From the 5' RACE reads, TCRdb called clonotypes with MiXCR, one entry per CDR3 protein. Of a few hundred thousand distinct CDR3 sequences listed, 11% are singletons. This specimen consisted of PBMCs, obtained on the day of the first yellow fever vaccination. The receptor source for this set is a man between 18 and 35 years old who received the YFV17D yellow fever vaccine.

The chain couples TRBV7-9 to TRBJ2-6; 10 bases agree with TRBD1. J was trimmed by 2 bases and V by 5 bases; bases with no gene match: 6. CDR1 is SEHNR and CDR2 is FQNEAQ in the germline V gene (reference sequence). CDR3 length: 17 amino acids. Here the CDR3 DNA reads TGTGCCAGCAGCGCCGGGACAGGGGAAGCTGGGGCCAACGTCCTGACTTTC. Protein: CASSAGTGEAGANVLTF.

This clonotype showed up just a few times. CDR3 sequence (DNA): TGTGCCAGCAGCTTAGATCAGCCTCGCCCCGGAGATACGCAGTATTTT. Protein sequence: CASSLDQPRPGDTQYF. This chain joins TRBV7-8 and TRBJ2-3; D is ambiguous. With 1 base removed from V and 5 bases from J, the gap between germline ends came to 16 bases. The CDR3 is 16 residues long. The V gene's germline CDR1 is SGHVS and CDR2 FQNEAQ.

This rearrangement joins TRBV7-9 to TRBJ2-7, with TRBD1 matching 7 bases. Germline V gene lookup returns CDR1 SEHNR and CDR2 FQNEAQ (reference sequence). The V segment lost 5 bases and the J segment 6 bases; nucleotides outside the gene matches: 7. The CDR3 spans 13 residues. The CDR3 sequence: CASSPGTVFEQYV. CDR3 sequence (DNA): TGTGCCAGCAGCCCAGGGACAGTCTTCGAGCAGTACGTC.

This clonotype was observed at least ten times. The chain joins TRBV4-3 to TRBJ2-5; TRBD1 aligns across 7 bases. V was clipped by 0 bases and J by 5 bases; unmatched bases: 9. Germline V gene lookup returns CDR1 LGHNA and CDR2 YSLEER. The CDR3 contains 16 residues. In nucleotides, the CDR3 is TGCGCCAGCAGCCAAGATACACAGGGGCTTGGTGAGACCCAGTACTTC. It codes for CASSQDTQGLGETQYF.

This clonotype was observed a handful of times. The V and J genes are TRBV7-9 and TRBJ2-5; either TRBD1 or TRBD2 may fit D (5 bases each). Germline CDR1 reads SEHNR; CDR2 reads FQNEAQ (reference sequence). Trimming removed 5 bases at V and 2 bases at J, with 12 bases between. This CDR3 comprises 14 residues. The CDR3: CASSLRREQETQYF. The CDR3 DNA reads as TGTGCCAGCAGCCTCCGCAGGGAGCAAGAGACCCAGTACTTC. The complete variable domain, with remaining parts taken from reference TRBV7-9 and TRBJ2-5, reads DTGVSQNPRHKITKRGQNVTFRCDPISEHNRLYWYRQTLGQGPEFLTYFQNEAQLEKSRLLSDRFSAERPKGSFSTLEIQRTEQGDSAMYLCASSLRREQETQYFGPGTRLLVL.

The chain links TRBV5-1 to TRBJ2-5; 7 bases match TRBD1. The V and J ends lost 4 bases and 10 bases, in that order; junction bases with no gene match: 13. CDR3 length equals 14 residues. Germline CDR1 and CDR2: SGHRS and YFSETQ. CDR3 amino acids: CASSPQGQPRGQYF. DNA of the CDR3: TGCGCCAGCAGCCCCCAGGGACAGCCTCGGGGCCAGTACTTC.

The J gene is TRBJ2-7, the V gene TRBV6-2 or TRBV6-3; D is uncertain. The CDR3 has 14 amino acids. Trimming stripped 2 bases from V and 1 base from J, with 9 bases between. Germline assignment: CDR1 MNHEY and CDR2 SVGEGT. The CDR3 here is CASSYIASSYEQYF. CDR3 DNA sequence: TGTGCCAGCAGTTACATAGCCAGTTCCTACGAGCAGTACTTC.

The chain couples TRBV4-2 to TRBJ1-2, with 12 bases aligning to TRBD1. V shed 1 base, J shed 8 bases, and the junction held 5 bases outside the gene matches. CDR3 length: 15 residues. Germline CDR1 LGHNA, CDR2 YNFKEQ. The CDR3: CASSQAGDRGLGYTF. The CDR3 nucleotides read TGTGCCAGCAGCCAAGCCGGGGACAGGGGGCTCGGCTACACCTTC.

This clonotype was recorded a few times. This sequence joins TRBV15 and TRBJ1-1; 7 nucleotides align to TRBD1. V was pared by 0 bases and J by 6 bases, with 10 bases of the junction left unmatched. CDR1 LNHNV and CDR2 YYDKDF come from the germline V gene (reference sequence). This CDR3 is 16 amino acids long. This CDR3 reads CATSRDSVDRVPEAFF. The DNA for the CDR3 is TGTGCCACCAGCAGAGATAGCGTCGACAGGGTGCCTGAAGCTTTCTTT.

This clonotype was detected many times. The chain has TRBV12-3 or TRBV12-4 and TRBJ2-1; perhaps TRBD2 as D (5 bases). The CDR3 length is 11 residues. The ends were cut back, 3 bases at V and 9 bases at J, with 6 bases in the middle. The CDR3 here is CASSFAGEQFF. The CDR3 bases are TGTGCCAGCAGTTTTGCGGGTGAGCAGTTCTTC.

V gene TRBV19 combines with J gene TRBJ1-2; tentative D call: TRBD1 (5 bases). The CDR3 extends over 14 amino acids. In germline, CDR1 is LNHDA, CDR2 SQIVND (reference sequence). The germline V and J ends were trimmed by 5 bases and 3 bases, with 13 bases remaining between them. The CDR3 nucleotides are TGTGCCAGTAGTTTAACAGGAGAGTACTATGGCTACACCTTC. Protein sequence: CASSLTGEYYGYTF.

Only a few counts were recorded for this clonotype. V and J are TRBV9 and TRBJ2-1; 9 positions agree with TRBD2. Germline trimming cut 0 bases from V and 6 bases from J; bases unmatched to any gene: 10. The length of the CDR3 is 17 residues. Looked up from germline, CDR1 is SGDLS and CDR2 is YYNGEE. CDR3 nucleotide sequence: TGTGCCAGCAGCGTAGGACTAGCGGTCGACATGGGCAATGAGCAGTTCTTC. Amino acids: CASSVGLAVDMGNEQFF.

This clonotype was seen a few times. The rearrangement links TRBV7-2 to TRBJ1-2; TRBD1 matches 8 bases. CDR1 is SGHTA and CDR2 is FQGNSA in the germline V gene. The length of the CDR3 is 15 residues. V gave up 5 bases and J gave up 4 bases; unmatched junction bases: 9. In nucleotides, the CDR3 is TGTGCCAGCAGCAATCGCCGGACAGGGAGCTATGGCTACACCTTC. This translates into CASSNRRTGSYGYTF.

The CDR3 loop reads CASSQAPGGETQYF. The CDR3 DNA sequence: TGCGCCAGCAGCCAAGCTCCAGGCGGAGAGACCCAGTACTTC. The chain uses TRBV4-3 and TRBJ2-5; D unclear. With 1 base removed from V and 4 bases from J, the gap between germline ends came to 10 bases. Germline CDR1 LGHNA, CDR2 YSLEER. The length of the CDR3 is 14 residues.

This clonotype occurred a few times. This chain links TRBV24-1 with TRBJ1-3; 9 nucleotides match TRBD1. The J segment lost 3 bases and the V segment lost 4 bases, leaving 3 bases of the junction unmatched. CDR3 length equals 15 residues. CDR1 is KGHDR, CDR2 SFDVKD, per germline. CDR3 sequence reads: CATSDADRGGNTIYF. CDR3 bases: TGTGCCACCAGTGACGCGGACAGGGGTGGAAACACCATATATTTT.

V gene TRBV7-9 combines with J gene TRBJ2-7; a weak D match, TRBD1 (5 bases). With 4 bases removed from V and 0 bases from J, the gap between germline ends came to 16 bases. Germline V CDR1 and CDR2: SEHNR, FQNEAQ (reference sequence). The CDR3 loop spans 16 amino acids. The CDR3 loop is CASSSLGQGSSYEQYV. The CDR3, as DNA: TGTGCCAGCAGCTCCCTGGGGCAGGGTAGCTCCTACGAGCAGTACGTC.

This clonotype was counted a few times. J is TRBJ1-1 and V is TRBV6-2 or TRBV6-3, with 8 bases lining up with TRBD1. The CDR3 has 15 amino acids. The germline CDR1 and CDR2 sequences are MNHEY and SVGEGT. J was trimmed by 6 bases and V by 3 bases; bases with no gene match: 9. CDR3 nucleotides: TGTGCCAGCAGTTATCGGCAGGGGGCATGGCCTGAAGCTTTCTTT. Residues: CASSYRQGAWPEAFF.

This clonotype was seen a handful of times. The chain joins TRBV20-1 to TRBJ1-5; 8 nucleotides line up with TRBD1. The CDR3 is 15 residues long. The V gene's germline CDR1 is DFQATT and CDR2 SNEGSKA (reference sequence). V lost 2 bases to trimming and J lost 7 bases; unmatched junction nucleotides: 10. The CDR3: CSARHPGGERQPQHF. The CDR3 region has the DNA TGCAGTGCTAGACACCCAGGGGGCGAGAGACAGCCCCAGCATTTT.

This clonotype was detected a few times. V gene TRBV4-3 combines with J gene TRBJ2-7; D not resolved. V gave up 2 bases and J gave up 1 base, with 6 bases separating them. This CDR3 comprises 13 residues. Germline-derived CDR1 and CDR2 are LGHNA and YSLEER. Here the CDR3 reads CASSQRHSYEQYF. In DNA form, the CDR3 reads TGCGCCAGCAGCCAACGGCATTCCTACGAGCAGTACTTC.

The chain joins TRBV6-2 or TRBV6-3 to TRBJ2-7; 7 bases fit TRBD1. Germline V gives CDR1 MNHEY, CDR2 SVGEGT. The CDR3 runs 13 residues. V gave up 10 bases and J gave up 2 bases; unmatched junction bases: 8. This CDR3 is CAIRGTLAYEQYV. The DNA for the CDR3 is TGTGCCATCAGGGGGACACTTGCCTACGAGCAGTACGTC.

This clonotype was counted only a few times. CDR3 loop: CASSLMRPTRFDTQYF. CDR3 in DNA: TGTGCCAGCAGCTTAATGCGCCCGACAAGATTTGATACGCAGTATTTT. This rearrangement joins TRBV7-3 to TRBJ2-3; unclear D gene. Trimming stripped 1 base from V and 6 bases from J, with 17 bases between. Germline values: CDR1 SGHTA, CDR2 FQGTGA. This CDR3 has 16 amino acids.

This clonotype was picked up many times. The chain joins TRBV10-3 to TRBJ2-7, with no clear D. Germline V lookup: CDR1 ENHRY, CDR2 SYGVKD. V was trimmed by 3 bases and J by 3 bases, leaving 3 bases between them. This CDR3 contains 11 residues. CDR3 loop: CAISDGYEQYV. DNA for the CDR3: TGTGCCATCAGTGACGGCTACGAGCAGTACGTC.

This clonotype appeared a few times. The chain carries TRBV20-1 and TRBJ2-1; 8 positions match TRBD2. CDR1 is DFQATT and CDR2 is SNEGSKA in the germline V gene (reference sequence). This CDR3 contains 15 residues. J was trimmed by 2 bases and V by 3 bases; bases with no gene match: 6. CDR3 DNA: TGCAGTGCTAGCGGCATAGCGGGAACCTACAATGAGCAGTTCTTC. It is translated as CSASGIAGTYNEQFF.